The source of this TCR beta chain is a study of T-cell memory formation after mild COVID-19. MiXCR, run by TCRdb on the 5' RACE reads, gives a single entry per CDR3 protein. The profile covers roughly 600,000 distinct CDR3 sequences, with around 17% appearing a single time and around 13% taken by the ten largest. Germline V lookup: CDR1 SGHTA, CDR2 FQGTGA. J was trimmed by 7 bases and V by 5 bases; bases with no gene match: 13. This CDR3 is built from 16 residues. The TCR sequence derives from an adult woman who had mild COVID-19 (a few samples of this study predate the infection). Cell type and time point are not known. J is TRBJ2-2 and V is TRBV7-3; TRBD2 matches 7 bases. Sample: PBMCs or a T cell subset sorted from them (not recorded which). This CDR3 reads CASSPYSSSGGGELFF. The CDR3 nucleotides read TGTGCCAGCAGCCCCTACTCTTCTAGCGGAGGCGGGGAGCTGTTTTTT.